The 11 T cell receptor beta chains presented below share a single source sample, sequenced in a study of T-cell reconstitution after alpha-beta-depleted transplantation in children. As it was prepared, the TCRbeta library received unique molecular identifiers. Using its own MiXCR run on the PCR reads, TCRdb lists one record per CDR3 protein. Altogether 200,000 to 250,000 distinct CDR3 sequences are present, 12% being singletons, with the ten largest covering approximately 2.9%. Material: PBMCs from the stem cell graft donor, obtained from the stem cell graft. Receptor source: a human donor who donated a stem cell graft to a child with acute lymphoblastic leukemia.

This clonotype was detected a few times. The V gene is TRBV10-3, the J gene TRBJ2-3; D may match TRBD1 or TRBD2 (5 bases each). Germline CDR1 is ENHRY and CDR2 is SYGVKD. V gave up 11 bases and J gave up 6 bases, with 15 bases separating them. The CDR3 is made up of 12 amino acids. The CDR3 loop is CASSGPSDTQYF. CDR3 nucleotides: TGTGCCTCGTCGGGACCCAGCGATACGCAGTATTTT.

This clonotype was picked up a small number of times. V and J are TRBV20-1 and TRBJ1-4; TRBD1 aligns across 10 bases. J lost 7 bases, V lost 0 bases, and 2 bases had no gene match. Germline V lookup: CDR1 DFQATT, CDR2 SNEGSKA (reference sequence). The CDR3 sequence is 14 residues long. The CDR3 sequence: CSAREGQGIEKLFF. CDR3 nucleotide sequence: TGCAGTGCTAGAGAGGGACAGGGGATTGAAAAACTGTTTTTT.

This clonotype was seen ten or more times. The chain employs TRBV28 and TRBJ1-4, with TRBD1 matching over 9 bases. The CDR3 consists of 14 residues. V shed 5 bases, J shed 6 bases, and the junction held 4 bases outside the gene matches. The germline V gene has CDR1 MDHEN and CDR2 SYDVKM. This chain's CDR3 is CASSGDREDEKLFF. The DNA for the CDR3 is TGTGCCAGCAGTGGGGACAGGGAAGATGAAAAACTGTTTTTT. Together with reference TRBV28 and TRBJ1-4, the CDR3 gives the full variable domain: DVKVTQSSRYLVKRTGEKVFLECVQDMDHENMFWYRQDPGLGLRLIYFSYDVKMKEKGDIPEGYSVSREKKERFSLILESASTNQTSMYLCASSGDREDEKLFFGSGTQLSVL.

This clonotype occurred many times. The chain has TRBV6-2 or TRBV6-3 and TRBJ2-1; possibly TRBD2 for D (6 bases). This CDR3 region has 12 residues. The germline gives CDR1 MNHEY, CDR2 SVGEGT. The germline V and J ends were trimmed by 6 bases and 13 bases, with 16 bases remaining between them. The CDR3 DNA follows: TGTGCCAGCAGCCCGGAGGGGTTCCTCCAGTTCTTC. Its protein is CASSPEGFLQFF.

This clonotype has just a few counts. The chain joins TRBV9 to TRBJ1-6; D remains unclear. This CDR3 comprises 13 residues. V was trimmed by 4 bases and J by 7 bases, leaving 9 bases between them. Germline CDR1 SGDLS, CDR2 YYNGEE. CDR3 region: CASSSGPNSPLHF. CDR3 DNA: TGTGCCAGCAGCTCTGGACCGAATTCACCCCTCCACTTT.

This clonotype was recorded at least ten times. The chain recombines TRBV6-5 with TRBJ2-7; a possible D gene is TRBD2 (5 bases). CDR3 length equals 15 residues. CDR1 and CDR2 from the germline V gene are MNHEY and SVGAGI. V lost 0 bases and J lost 3, with 12 bases in between. The CDR3 bases are TGTGCCAGCAGTTACTCAGTAGGGAGTAACTACGAGCAGTACTTC. Protein: CASSYSVGSNYEQYF.

This clonotype was recorded at least ten times. The CDR3 protein is CASSLGGMNQPQHF. The DNA of the CDR3 is TGTGCCAGCAGCTTGGGAGGGATGAACCAGCCCCAGCATTTT. The chain uses TRBV5-5 and TRBJ1-5; no definite D call. Germline loops: CDR1 SGHKS, CDR2 YYEKEE (reference sequence). The ends were cut back, 0 bases at V and 7 bases at J, with 11 bases in the middle. This CDR3 region has 14 residues. The full variable domain, with the rest looked up from reference TRBV5-5 and TRBJ1-5, is DAGVTQSPTHLIKTRGQQVTLRCSPISGHKSVSWYQQVLGQGPQFIFQYYEKEERGRGNFPDRFSARQFPNYSSELNVNALLLGDSALYLCASSLGGMNQPQHFGDGTRLSIL.

There are many counts of this clonotype. The chain carries TRBV20-1 and TRBJ2-2; 9 bases line up with TRBD2. This CDR3 is built from 16 residues. CDR1 DFQATT and CDR2 SNEGSKA come from the germline V gene (reference sequence). V shed 5 bases, J shed 0 bases, and the junction held 7 bases outside the gene matches. This chain's CDR3 is CSAYLAGTSNTGELFF. The CDR3 DNA follows: TGCAGTGCTTATCTAGCGGGAACTTCGAACACCGGGGAGCTGTTTTTT.

This clonotype was picked up many times. V and J are TRBV10-3 and TRBJ2-5; D is possibly TRBD1 (6 bases). The germline gives CDR1 ENHRY, CDR2 SYGVKD. Trimming took 8 bases from V and 4 from J, leaving 11 bases between them. This CDR3 has 12 residues. The CDR3 nucleotides read TGTGCCATCGGTGGGGGCGCAGAGACCCAGTACTTC. This codes for CAIGGGAETQYF.

This clonotype was found many times. This rearrangement joins TRBV5-1 to TRBJ2-1, with TRBD1 matching over 8 bases. Trimming cost V 6 bases and J 8 bases; bases outside gene matches: 16. From germline, CDR1 is SGHRS and CDR2 YFSETQ. The CDR3 is 16 residues long. The CDR3 DNA follows: TGCGCCAGCACCTTACCGGAGGACAGGGCGGACGATGAGCAGTTCTTC. Protein sequence: CASTLPEDRADDEQFF.

The table lists this clonotype with many counts. This sequence joins TRBV15 and TRBJ2-7; TRBD1 might be the D (6 bases). The CDR3 has 14 amino acids. In germline, CDR1 is LNHNV, CDR2 YYDKDF (reference sequence). The V gene lost 2 bases and the J gene lost 1 base, with 9 bases spanning the gap. CDR3 residues: CATSRQGSSYEQYF. The CDR3 bases are TGTGCCACCAGCAGACAGGGGAGTTCCTACGAGCAGTACTTC.